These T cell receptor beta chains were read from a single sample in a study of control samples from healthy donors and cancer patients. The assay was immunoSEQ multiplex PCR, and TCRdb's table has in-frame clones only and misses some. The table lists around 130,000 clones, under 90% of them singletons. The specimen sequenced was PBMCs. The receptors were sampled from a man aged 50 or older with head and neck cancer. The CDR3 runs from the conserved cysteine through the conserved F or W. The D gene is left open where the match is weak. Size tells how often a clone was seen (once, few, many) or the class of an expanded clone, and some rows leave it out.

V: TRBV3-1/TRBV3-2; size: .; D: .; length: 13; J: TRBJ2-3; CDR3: CASSQVTTDTQYF; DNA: TGTGCCAGCAGCCAAGTAACCACAGATACGCAGTATTTT
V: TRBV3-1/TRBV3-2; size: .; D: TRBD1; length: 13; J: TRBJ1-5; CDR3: CASSLQGDQPQHF; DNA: TGTGCCAGCAGCCTACAGGGGGATCAGCCCCAGCATTTT
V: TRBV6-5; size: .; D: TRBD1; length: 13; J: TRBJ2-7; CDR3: CASTRTGAGEQYF; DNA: TGTGCTAGCACCAGGACAGGGGCCGGCGAGCAGTACTTC
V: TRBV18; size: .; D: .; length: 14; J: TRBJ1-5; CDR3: CASSPRSNISPQHF; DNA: TGTGCCAGCTCACCGCGTTCTAATATCAGCCCCCAGCATTTT
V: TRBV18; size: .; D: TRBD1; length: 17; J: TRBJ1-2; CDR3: CASSPIEVGQGVSGYTF; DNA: TGTGCCAGCTCACCAATAGAGGTCGGACAGGGGGTTAGTGGCTACACCTTC
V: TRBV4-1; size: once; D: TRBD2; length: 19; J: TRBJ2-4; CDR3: CASSQDAEASGSTENIQYF; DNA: TGCGCCAGCAGCCAAGACGCAGAGGCTAGCGGGAGTACCGAAAACATTCAGTACTTC
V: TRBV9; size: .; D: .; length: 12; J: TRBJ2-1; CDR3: CASSAISNEQFF; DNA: TGTGCCAGCAGCGCCATATCCAATGAGCAGTTCTTC
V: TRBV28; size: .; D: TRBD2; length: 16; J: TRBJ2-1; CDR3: CASSLKLAGEMNEQFF; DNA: TGTGCCAGCAGTTTAAAACTAGCGGGAGAGATGAATGAGCAGTTCTTC
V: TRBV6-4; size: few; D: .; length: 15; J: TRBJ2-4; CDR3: CASRSVLTAKNIQYF; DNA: TGTGCCAGCAGATCAGTACTGACGGCCAAAAACATTCAGTACTTC
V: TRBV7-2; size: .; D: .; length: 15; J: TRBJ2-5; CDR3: CASSAWAGAGETQYF; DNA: TGTGCCAGCAGCGCGTGGGCAGGGGCTGGGGAGACCCAGTACTTC
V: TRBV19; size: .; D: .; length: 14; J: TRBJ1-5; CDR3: CASRWGDSNQPQHF; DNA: TGTGCCAGTAGATGGGGCGATAGCAATCAGCCCCAGCATTTT
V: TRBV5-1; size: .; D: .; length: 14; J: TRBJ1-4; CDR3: CASSLLATNEKLFF; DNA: TGCGCCAGCAGTTTACTTGCAACTAATGAAAAACTGTTTTTT
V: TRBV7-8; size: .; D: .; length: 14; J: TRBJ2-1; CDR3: CASRGDIQHNEQFF; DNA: TGTGCCAGCAGAGGGGACATTCAGCACAATGAGCAGTTCTTC
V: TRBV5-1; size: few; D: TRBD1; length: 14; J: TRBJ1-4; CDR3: CASSLIGTGEKLFF; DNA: TGCGCCAGCAGCTTGATCGGGACAGGAGAAAAACTGTTTTTT
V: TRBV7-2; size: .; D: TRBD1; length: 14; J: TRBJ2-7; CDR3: CASSPTGAHYEQYF; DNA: TGTGCCAGCAGCCCGACAGGGGCCCATTACGAGCAGTACTTC
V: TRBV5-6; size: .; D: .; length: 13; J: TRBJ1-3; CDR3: CASSSLSGNTIYF; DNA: TGTGCCAGCAGCTCCCTCTCTGGAAACACCATATATTTT